The sequence of this T cell receptor (beta chain) was determined in a study of blood T cell repertoires in COVID-19. On the study more broadly: Sources were T cells, B-cell-depleted T cells, or PBMCs; the material itself was cDNA or gDNA.

The CDR3 spans 14 residues. V was trimmed by 3 bases and J by 2 bases, leaving 8 bases between them. Germline V gene data show CDR1 as SEHNR and CDR2 as FQNEAQ (reference sequence). Participants were placed into cohorts based on the clinical history they reported. Clones were read by immunoSEQ multiplex PCR, and TCRdb kept only the in-frame ones, dropping some. Among about 300,000 clones listed, around nine tenths were seen once. The chain recombines TRBV7-9 with TRBJ2-1, with D tentatively TRBD1 (5 bases). What was sequenced was PBMCs or T cells enriched from blood (not recorded which). The sequence was collected from a woman between 40 and 55 years old who had recovered from COVID-19. CDR3 bases: TGTGCCAGCAGCTTTACAGGCGCCTACAATGAGCAGTTCTTC. Its protein product is CASSFTGAYNEQFF.